This TCR beta chain was captured by sequencing in a study of T-cell reconstitution after alpha-beta-depleted transplantation in children. TCRbeta library preparation incorporated unique molecular identifiers. TCRdb reanalysed the PCR reads using MiXCR and keeps one entry per CDR3 protein. The sample holds approximately 500,000 distinct CDR3 sequences, about a quarter seen once. This CDR3 is built from 17 residues. Trimming removed 4 bases from V and 8 bases from J; junction bases left unmatched: 16. Germline CDR1 reads SGHRS; CDR2 reads YFSETQ. Study observations and caveats: T-cell numbers and diversity, one year after transplant, stemmed largely from T cells that were newly produced.

This clonotype turned up a few times. Its antigen is unidentified. This receptor was identified in a boy less than two years old with Wiskott-Aldrich syndrome, due to receive a stem cell transplant. The chain is built from TRBV5-1 and TRBJ2-1, with 9 bases matching TRBD2. The sample in question was PBMCs, obtained before TCRalphabeta/CD19-depleted stem cell transplant. The CDR3 DNA follows: TGCGCCAGCAGCAGGGCGGGACTTGCTAGCGGGATCTATGAGCAGTTCTTC. Translated: CASSRAGLASGIYEQFF.